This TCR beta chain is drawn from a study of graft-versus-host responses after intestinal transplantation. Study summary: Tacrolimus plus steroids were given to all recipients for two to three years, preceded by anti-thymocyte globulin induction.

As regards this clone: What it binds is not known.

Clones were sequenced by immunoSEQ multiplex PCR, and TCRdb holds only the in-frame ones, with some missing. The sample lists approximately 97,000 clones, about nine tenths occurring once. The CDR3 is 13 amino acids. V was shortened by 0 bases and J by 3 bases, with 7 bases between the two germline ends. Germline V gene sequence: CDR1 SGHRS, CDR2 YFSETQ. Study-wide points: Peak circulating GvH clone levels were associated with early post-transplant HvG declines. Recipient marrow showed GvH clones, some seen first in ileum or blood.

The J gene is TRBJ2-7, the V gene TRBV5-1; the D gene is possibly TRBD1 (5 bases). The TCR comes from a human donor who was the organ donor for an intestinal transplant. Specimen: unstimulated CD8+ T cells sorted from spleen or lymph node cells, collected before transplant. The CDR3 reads CASSLGQNYEQYF. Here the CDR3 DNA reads TGCGCCAGCAGCTTGGGACAGAACTACGAGCAGTACTTC.